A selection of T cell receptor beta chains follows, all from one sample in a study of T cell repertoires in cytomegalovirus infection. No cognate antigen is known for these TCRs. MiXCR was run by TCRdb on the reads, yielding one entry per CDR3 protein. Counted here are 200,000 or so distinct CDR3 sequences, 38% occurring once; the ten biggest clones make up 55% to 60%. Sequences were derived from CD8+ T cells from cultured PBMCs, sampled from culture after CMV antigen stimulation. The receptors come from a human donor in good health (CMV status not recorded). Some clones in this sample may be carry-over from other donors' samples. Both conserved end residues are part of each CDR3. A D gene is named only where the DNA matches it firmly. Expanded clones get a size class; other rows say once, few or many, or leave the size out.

CDR3aa: CASSLGFGGPNTEAFF
CDR3nt: TGTGCCAGCAGCTTAGGATTCGGGGGCCCCAACACTGAAGCTTTCTTT
j_gene: TRBJ1-1
abundance: few
d_gene: -
v_gene: TRBV7-9

CDR3aa: CASRPQGARNQPQHF
CDR3nt: TGTGCCAGCAGACCCCAGGGGGCCAGAAATCAGCCCCAGCATTTT
j_gene: TRBJ1-5
abundance: -
d_gene: TRBD1
v_gene: TRBV28

CDR3aa: CASSLEWGTEAFF
CDR3nt: TGTGCCAGCAGCTTAGAATGGGGCACTGAAGCTTTCTTT
j_gene: TRBJ1-1
abundance: -
d_gene: -
v_gene: TRBV7-8

CDR3aa: CASRPGLPENEKLFF
CDR3nt: TGTGCCAGCAGGCCAGGACTCCCCGAAAATGAAAAACTGTTTTTT
j_gene: TRBJ1-4
abundance: -
d_gene: -
v_gene: TRBV27

CDR3aa: CASRGGEAGNTIYF
CDR3nt: TGTGCCAGCAGGGGAGGGGAGGCTGGAAACACCATATATTTT
j_gene: TRBJ1-3
abundance: -
d_gene: -
v_gene: TRBV7-4

CDR3aa: CARSYAGQSRYGYTF
CDR3nt: TGTGCCAGAAGTTACGCTGGACAGTCACGCTATGGCTACACCTTC
j_gene: TRBJ1-2
abundance: -
d_gene: -
v_gene: TRBV6-2/TRBV6-3

CDR3aa: CASSEARHYGYTF
CDR3nt: TGTGCCAGCAGTGAAGCGCGGCACTATGGCTACACCTTC
j_gene: TRBJ1-2
abundance: many
d_gene: -
v_gene: TRBV6-1

CDR3aa: CASSDRTYEQYF
CDR3nt: TGTGCCAGCTCAGACAGGACCTACGAGCAGTACTTC
j_gene: TRBJ2-7
abundance: -
d_gene: -
v_gene: TRBV18

CDR3aa: CASSLGPRDYGYTF
CDR3nt: TGTGCCAGCAGCTTAGGGCCGAGGGATTATGGCTACACCTTC
j_gene: TRBJ1-2
abundance: few
d_gene: -
v_gene: TRBV7-6

CDR3aa: CASSSPFTMNTEAFF
CDR3nt: TGTGCCAGCAGTTCCCCGTTCACCATGAACACTGAAGCTTTCTTT
j_gene: TRBJ1-1
abundance: -
d_gene: -
v_gene: TRBV6-2/TRBV6-3

CDR3aa: CASGLETKGDNEQFF
CDR3nt: TGTGCTAGTGGTTTGGAAACGAAGGGGGACAATGAGCAGTTCTTC
j_gene: TRBJ2-1
abundance: -
d_gene: -
v_gene: TRBV12-5

CDR3aa: CASSIAGGPGNEQFF
CDR3nt: TGTGCCAGCAGCATAGCGGGTGGGCCAGGCAATGAGCAGTTCTTC
j_gene: TRBJ2-1
abundance: few
d_gene: TRBD2
v_gene: TRBV3-1

CDR3aa: CASSPWRGKWNEQFF
CDR3nt: TGTGCCAGCAGCCCCTGGCGGGGGAAGTGGAATGAGCAGTTCTTC
j_gene: TRBJ2-1
abundance: few
d_gene: TRBD2
v_gene: TRBV7-3

CDR3aa: CASSQEGVELQPQHF
CDR3nt: TGCGCCAGCAGCCAAGAGGGTGTAGAACTTCAGCCCCAGCATTTT
j_gene: TRBJ1-5
abundance: -
d_gene: -
v_gene: TRBV4-1

CDR3aa: CASSSPPDTQYF
CDR3nt: TGTGCCAGCAGCTCCCCTCCAGATACGCAGTATTTT
j_gene: TRBJ2-3
abundance: few
d_gene: -
v_gene: TRBV7-2

CDR3aa: CASTSNTGSVFSGANVLTF
CDR3nt: TGTGCCAGCACCTCTAATACAGGCTCCGTCTTCTCTGGGGCCAACGTCCTGACTTTC
j_gene: TRBJ2-6
abundance: -
d_gene: -
v_gene: TRBV6-5

CDR3aa: CAWSTGNNQPQHF
CDR3nt: TGTGCCTGGTCTACAGGGAACAATCAGCCCCAGCATTTT
j_gene: TRBJ1-5
abundance: -
d_gene: -
v_gene: TRBV30

CDR3aa: CASSPAGFQREAPGFYNEQFF
CDR3nt: TGTGCCAGCAGTCCCGCGGGCTTCCAGCGGGAGGCCCCCGGCTTCTACAATGAGCAGTTCTTC
j_gene: TRBJ2-1
abundance: -
d_gene: TRBD2
v_gene: TRBV12-3/TRBV12-4

CDR3aa: CAWSVGALAEGYTF
CDR3nt: TGTGCCTGGAGTGTAGGGGCCTTGGCGGAAGGCTACACCTTC
j_gene: TRBJ1-2
abundance: -
d_gene: -
v_gene: TRBV30

CDR3aa: CASNYSGGDGTDTQYF
CDR3nt: TGTGCCAGCAACTATAGCGGGGGGGACGGCACAGATACGCAGTATTTT
j_gene: TRBJ2-3
abundance: -
d_gene: TRBD2
v_gene: TRBV7-3

CDR3aa: CASSLRTYLVPGLAGNSPTDTQYF
CDR3nt: TGTGCCAGCAGCTTAAGAACCTACCTGGTTCCGGGACTAGCGGGAAACTCTCCCACAGATACGCAGTATTTT
j_gene: TRBJ2-3
abundance: few
d_gene: TRBD2
v_gene: TRBV7-2

CDR3aa: CASSLLYGPKNTEAFF
CDR3nt: TGTGCCAGCAGCTTACTCTACGGGCCTAAGAACACTGAAGCTTTCTTT
j_gene: TRBJ1-1
abundance: -
d_gene: -
v_gene: TRBV11-2

CDR3aa: CASTDSVTEAFF
CDR3nt: TGTGCCAGCACAGACAGTGTGACTGAAGCTTTCTTT
j_gene: TRBJ1-1
abundance: few
d_gene: -
v_gene: TRBV6-6

CDR3aa: CASRLTGDRDYGYTF
CDR3nt: TGTGCCAGCAGATTAACAGGGGATCGGGACTATGGCTACACCTTC
j_gene: TRBJ1-2
abundance: few
d_gene: TRBD1
v_gene: TRBV14

CDR3aa: CASSLNLAGETQYF
CDR3nt: TGCGCCAGCAGCTTGAACCTAGCGGGAGAGACGCAGTATTTT
j_gene: TRBJ2-3
abundance: -
d_gene: TRBD2
v_gene: TRBV5-1

CDR3aa: CASGDVRGLYEQYF
CDR3nt: TGTGCCAGCGGGGATGTGAGGGGTCTTTACGAGCAGTACTTC
j_gene: TRBJ2-7
abundance: -
d_gene: -
v_gene: TRBV25-1

CDR3aa: CASSLGQGREKLFF
CDR3nt: TGCGCCAGCAGCCTCGGACAGGGGAGAGAAAAACTGTTTTTT
j_gene: TRBJ1-4
abundance: -
d_gene: TRBD1
v_gene: TRBV4-1

CDR3aa: CASSQDRSRDRGGETQYF
CDR3nt: TGCGCCAGCAGCCAAGATCGTTCCCGGGACAGGGGAGGAGAGACCCAGTACTTC
j_gene: TRBJ2-5
abundance: once
d_gene: TRBD1
v_gene: TRBV4-1

CDR3aa: CASSLTGTNTEAFF
CDR3nt: TGTGCCAGCAGTCTAACGGGGACTAACACTGAAGCTTTCTTT
j_gene: TRBJ1-1
abundance: -
d_gene: -
v_gene: TRBV28

CDR3aa: CASSERPRGALSYEQYF
CDR3nt: TGTGCCAGCAGTGAACGTCCCCGGGGGGCCCTCTCCTACGAGCAGTACTTC
j_gene: TRBJ2-7
abundance: -
d_gene: -
v_gene: TRBV6-1

CDR3aa: CATLDGPSDTEAFF
CDR3nt: TGTGCCACCTTAGACGGACCGTCGGACACTGAAGCTTTCTTT
j_gene: TRBJ1-1
abundance: -
d_gene: -
v_gene: TRBV15

CDR3aa: CASGGDSGNTIYF
CDR3nt: TGCGCCAGCGGGGGGGACTCTGGAAACACCATATATTTT
j_gene: TRBJ1-3
abundance: few
d_gene: -
v_gene: TRBV4-1

CDR3aa: CASSIERADEPNYGYTF
CDR3nt: TGTGCCAGTAGTATTGAAAGGGCAGACGAACCTAACTATGGCTACACCTTC
j_gene: TRBJ1-2
abundance: few
d_gene: -
v_gene: TRBV19

CDR3aa: CATLGGCHYNEQFF
CDR3nt: TGTGCAACCCTGGGGGGGTGTCACTACAATGAGCAGTTCTTC
j_gene: TRBJ2-1
abundance: -
d_gene: TRBD2
v_gene: TRBV12-3/TRBV12-4

CDR3aa: CASSGTGTVRSEQYF
CDR3nt: TGTGCCAGCAGTGGTACCGGGACAGTCAGATCCGAGCAGTACTTC
j_gene: TRBJ2-7
abundance: few
d_gene: TRBD1
v_gene: TRBV6-5

CDR3aa: CASSPTGPISNQPQHF
CDR3nt: TGTGCCAGCAGTCCAACGGGACCCATAAGCAATCAGCCCCAGCATTTT
j_gene: TRBJ1-5
abundance: -
d_gene: -
v_gene: TRBV6-5

CDR3aa: CASSLGPHNEQFF
CDR3nt: TGTGCCAGCAGCTTGGGGCCCCACAATGAGCAGTTCTTC
j_gene: TRBJ2-1
abundance: -
d_gene: -
v_gene: TRBV5-7

CDR3aa: CASSLWRDREELEAFF
CDR3nt: TGTGCCAGCAGTTTATGGCGGGACAGGGAGGAGCTCGAAGCTTTCTTT
j_gene: TRBJ1-1
abundance: -
d_gene: TRBD1
v_gene: TRBV28

CDR3aa: CASSLGQGIVYEQYF
CDR3nt: TGTGCCAGCAGTTTGGGACAGGGGATAGTCTACGAGCAGTACTTC
j_gene: TRBJ2-7
abundance: -
d_gene: TRBD1
v_gene: TRBV27

CDR3aa: CASSYSGTSSSYEQYF
CDR3nt: TGTGCCAGCAGCTATTCCGGGACATCGAGCTCCTACGAGCAGTACTTC
j_gene: TRBJ2-7
abundance: few
d_gene: -
v_gene: TRBV27

CDR3aa: CSARGTSRAETQYF
CDR3nt: TGCAGTGCTAGAGGGACTAGCAGGGCGGAGACCCAGTACTTC
j_gene: TRBJ2-5
abundance: once
d_gene: TRBD2
v_gene: TRBV20-1

CDR3aa: CASRPSASSYEQYF
CDR3nt: TGTGCCAGTAGACCGTCTGCCAGCTCCTACGAGCAGTACTTC
j_gene: TRBJ2-7
abundance: few
d_gene: -
v_gene: TRBV19

CDR3aa: CASSFRLAGEETQYF
CDR3nt: TGTGCCAGCAGCTTCCGGCTAGCGGGGGAAGAGACCCAGTACTTC
j_gene: TRBJ2-5
abundance: many
d_gene: TRBD2
v_gene: TRBV5-4

CDR3aa: CASSQEGTTATNEKLFF
CDR3nt: TGTGCCAGCAGCCAGGAGGGGACAACCGCAACTAATGAAAAACTGTTTTTT
j_gene: TRBJ1-4
abundance: -
d_gene: -
v_gene: TRBV4-2

CDR3aa: CASSLGTQAFF
CDR3nt: TGTGCCAGCAGTTTAGGGACGCAAGCTTTCTTT
j_gene: TRBJ1-1
abundance: few
d_gene: -
v_gene: TRBV28

CDR3aa: CASSLDFEAFF
CDR3nt: TGTGCCAGCAGCTTAGATTTTGAAGCTTTCTTT
j_gene: TRBJ1-1
abundance: once
d_gene: -
v_gene: TRBV7-2

CDR3aa: CASSGISGSGQPQHF
CDR3nt: TGTGCCAGCAGCGGAATCTCAGGGTCTGGGCAGCCCCAGCATTTT
j_gene: TRBJ1-5
abundance: few
d_gene: -
v_gene: TRBV7-6